This T cell receptor beta chain was recorded in a study of blood T cell repertoires in COVID-19. This table comes from immunoSEQ multiplex PCR, and its TCRdb copy is limited to in-frame clones, with some not included. Of 270,000 or so clones in the sample, roughly 84% were seen once. The CDR3 is 16 amino acids. Germline V CDR1 and CDR2: SGHTA, FQGNSA. The V and J ends lost 5 bases and 4 bases respectively, with 20 bases between them. This sequence joins TRBV7-2 and TRBJ1-2; D is ambiguous. This TCR was sampled from a woman younger than 35 with acute or convalescent COVID-19. What was sequenced was peripheral blood. The CDR3 sequence: CASSLGSGAQSYGYTF. CDR3 coding DNA: TGTGCCAGCAGCCTCGGTTCGGGAGCCCAAAGCTATGGCTACACCTTC.